The 9 T cell receptor beta chains below all came from one sample that was sequenced in a study of cytomegalovirus exposure and HLA in healthy donors. Primers for the PCR totalled 60 Vbeta and 13 Jbeta. The method was immunoSEQ multiplex PCR; TCRdb's version includes in-frame clones alone and lacks a portion of them. The profile covers about 94,000 clones, with 50% to 75% appearing a single time and around 4% taken by the ten largest. The sample comprised PBMCs. These receptors all come from a man aged 25-40 years in good health and CMV-seronegative.

The gene calls are TRBV28 and TRBJ1-1; a possible D gene is TRBD1 (6 bases). This CDR3 region has 18 residues. Deletions cut 3 bases from V and 0 bases from J, with 20 bases between. Germline V gives CDR1 MDHEN, CDR2 SYDVKM. DNA for the CDR3: TGTGCCAGCAGTTTTCTTGGACAGCCATACGAAATGAACACTGAAGCTTTCTTT. Protein product: CASSFLGQPYEMNTEAFF. Full variable domain (remainder filled in from reference TRBV28 and TRBJ1-1): DVKVTQSSRYLVKRTGEKVFLECVQDMDHENMFWYRQDPGLGLRLIYFSYDVKMKEKGDIPEGYSVSREKKERFSLILESASTNQTSMYLCASSFLGQPYEMNTEAFFGQGTRLTVV.

V gene TRBV2 combines with J gene TRBJ2-1; D unresolved. The CDR3 spans 13 residues. V was pared by 4 bases and J by 4 bases, with 8 bases between. Germline loops: CDR1 SNHLY, CDR2 FYNNEI. DNA of the CDR3: TGTGCCAGCAGTGCTCACATTTACAATGAGCAGTTCTTC. Amino acid sequence: CASSAHIYNEQFF.

The chain employs TRBV19 and TRBJ1-5, with D tentatively TRBD1 (5 bases). CDR1 and CDR2 (germline): LNHDA, SQIVND (reference sequence). V lost 8 bases to trimming and J lost 0 bases, with 11 bases between them. There are 14 residues in the CDR3. CDR3 sequence reads: CASSTVASNQPQHF. CDR3 nucleotide sequence: TGTGCCAGTTCGACAGTTGCTAGCAATCAGCCCCAGCATTTT.

The genes are TRBV7-2 and TRBJ1-4; 7 bases match TRBD1. CDR3 length: 14 amino acids. CDR1 and CDR2 (germline): SGHTA, FQGNSA. V shed 5 bases, J shed 7 bases, and the junction held 7 bases outside the gene matches. As DNA, the CDR3 is TGTGCCAGCAGCCCAACAGGGGAAGGTGAAAAACTGTTTTTT. It specifies CASSPTGEGEKLFF.

The chain employs TRBV7-6 and TRBJ1-5; 8 nucleotides agree with TRBD1. This CDR3 region has 14 residues. V shed 6 bases, J shed 2 bases, and the junction held 3 bases outside the gene matches. The germline V gene has CDR1 SGHVS and CDR2 FNYEAQ. The CDR3 DNA follows: TGTGCCAGCAGTCAGGGGGCGGGCAATCAGCCCCAGCATTTT. It specifies CASSQGAGNQPQHF.

The genes are TRBV6-5 and TRBJ1-4, with TRBD1 matching 7 bases. Per germline, CDR1 MNHEY and CDR2 SVGAGI. V shed 0 bases and J 5 bases; nucleotides not matched to a gene: 3. This CDR3 is built from 15 residues. DNA of the CDR3: TGTGCCAGCAGTTACTCGGGACAGCGAAATGAAAAACTGTTTTTT. Amino acids: CASSYSGQRNEKLFF.

The gene calls are TRBV5-1 and TRBJ2-3, with TRBD1 matching over 10 bases. CDR3 length: 15 amino acids. CDR1 and CDR2 (germline): SGHRS, YFSETQ. The J segment lost 3 bases and the V segment lost 3 bases, leaving 4 bases of the junction unmatched. The DNA for the CDR3 is TGCGCCAGCAGCTCGACAGGGGGCGTGACAGATACGCAGTATTTT. Amino acids: CASSSTGGVTDTQYF.

The J gene is TRBJ2-3, the V gene TRBV5-1, with TRBD2 matching over 10 bases. V shed 4 bases and J 2 bases; nucleotides not matched to a gene: 7. CDR1 is SGHRS and CDR2 is YFSETQ in the germline V gene. There are 16 residues in the CDR3. The CDR3 DNA reads TGCGCCAGCAGCCAGGGCACTAGCGGGGTCACAGATACGCAGTATTTT. It encodes CASSQGTSGVTDTQYF.

This clone was counted only a few times. This rearrangement joins TRBV10-3 to TRBJ1-6, with 9 bases aligning to TRBD1. Looked up from germline, CDR1 is ENHRY and CDR2 is SYGVKD. V shed 9 bases and J 9 bases; nucleotides not matched to a gene: 3. This CDR3 has 12 residues. The CDR3 spells CAIGTGTSPLHF. CDR3 nucleotide sequence: TGTGCCATTGGGACAGGGACTTCACCCCTCCACTTT.